What follows are 28 T cell receptor beta chains derived from one specimen sequenced in a study of T-cell memory formation after mild COVID-19. TCRdb reprocessed the 5' RACE reads with MiXCR, giving one entry per CDR3 protein. The sample has about 320,000 distinct CDR3 sequences, roughly an eighth seen once. The specimen sequenced was PBMCs or a T cell subset sorted from them (not recorded which). These receptors were taken from a young man who had mild COVID-19 (a few samples of this study predate the infection). Cell type and time point are not known.

This clonotype was recorded a few times. The genes are TRBV20-1 and TRBJ1-1, with D unclear. The CDR3 length is 13 residues. V lost 4 bases, J lost 0 bases, and 9 bases lay in between. The V gene's germline CDR1 is DFQATT and CDR2 SNEGSKA (reference sequence). CDR3 loop: CSATGDMNTEAFF. The CDR3 nucleotides read TGCAGTGCTACTGGTGACATGAACACTGAAGCTTTCTTT.

This clonotype was seen a handful of times. The chain carries TRBV7-8 and TRBJ2-3; the match to TRBD2 covers 8 bases. Germline V CDR1 and CDR2: SGHVS, FQNEAQ. The CDR3 spans 14 residues. V gave up 6 bases and J gave up 5 bases; unmatched junction bases: 7. The CDR3 loop is CASRLAEGGDTQYF. The CDR3 DNA sequence: TGTGCCAGCAGACTAGCGGAGGGGGGAGATACGCAGTATTTT.

This clonotype was counted only a few times. The chain links TRBV15 to TRBJ2-1; possibly TRBD1 for D (6 bases). V shed 4 bases and J shed 3 bases, with 10 bases lying between them. The germline V gene has CDR1 LNHNV and CDR2 YYDKDF (reference sequence). The CDR3 runs 14 residues. CDR3 region: CATSKGEFYNEQFF. DNA for the CDR3: TGTGCCACCAGCAAGGGGGAGTTCTACAATGAGCAGTTCTTC.

This clonotype appeared a few times. The genes are TRBV7-9 and TRBJ2-1; maybe TRBD1 (5 bases). The CDR3 runs 14 residues. Germline lookup yields CDR1 SEHNR and CDR2 FQNEAQ (reference sequence). Trimming removed 5 bases from V and 8 bases from J, with 16 bases in between. The CDR3 is CASSQPTDWDEQFF. In DNA form, the CDR3 reads TGTGCCAGCAGCCAACCGACAGACTGGGATGAGCAGTTCTTC.

The CDR3 region has the DNA TGTGCCAGCAGACCACCCGGGACAGGGCAAGATACGCAGTATTTT. Amino acids: CASRPPGTGQDTQYF. V usage is TRBV2 and J usage is TRBJ2-3; 9 nucleotides line up with TRBD1. The CDR3 length is 15 residues. The germline gives CDR1 SNHLY, CDR2 FYNNEI. Trimming cost V 6 bases and J 5 bases; bases outside gene matches: 9.

This clonotype has ten or more counts. This sequence joins TRBV9 and TRBJ2-1; D tentatively fits TRBD1 or TRBD2 (7 bases each). CDR1 is SGDLS and CDR2 is YYNGEE in the germline V gene. V lost 4 bases, J lost 10 bases, and 12 bases lay in between. The CDR3 loop spans 12 amino acids. The CDR3 sequence is CASSPGGAEQFF. The CDR3 region has the DNA TGTGCCAGCAGCCCAGGGGGGGCGGAGCAGTTCTTC.

In its sample, this clonotype was seen a few times. V gene TRBV7-2 combines with J gene TRBJ2-1; D is unclear. The CDR3 is made up of 13 amino acids. Trimming shortened V by 6 bases and J by 8 bases, and 14 bases separated the two germline ends. Germline assignment: CDR1 SGHTA and CDR2 FQGNSA. The CDR3 coding sequence is TGTGCCAGCAGTTTTTCTCTAGGCGATGAGCAGTTCTTC. Protein sequence: CASSFSLGDEQFF.

The chain couples TRBV6-6 to TRBJ2-1; no clear D gene. CDR3 length: 13 residues. V was pared by 2 bases and J by 3 bases, with 5 bases between. Germline V gene sequence: CDR1 MNHNY, CDR2 SVGAGI (reference sequence). The CDR3 region has the DNA TGTGCCAGCAGTTACACAGACTACAATGAGCAGTTCTTC. Its translation is CASSYTDYNEQFF.

This clonotype was detected a few times. The rearrangement links TRBV12-3 or TRBV12-4 to TRBJ1-2; 12 nucleotides align to TRBD1. CDR3 size: 15 residues. Germline trimming cut 6 bases from V and 7 bases from J; bases unmatched to any gene: 9. CDR3 DNA: TGTGCCAGCAGGCAGGGACAGGGGGCGTTGGGTGGCTACACCTTC. It encodes CASRQGQGALGGYTF.

This sequence joins TRBV4-3 and TRBJ2-1, with 11 positions matching TRBD2. Germline trimming cut 5 bases from V and 3 bases from J; bases unmatched to any gene: 12. CDR1 and CDR2 (germline): LGHNA, YSLEER. The CDR3 length is 18 residues. This chain's CDR3 is CASSVNSGGAWVYNEQFF. The CDR3 nucleotides are TGCGCCAGCAGCGTTAATAGCGGGGGGGCCTGGGTCTACAATGAGCAGTTCTTC.

This clonotype was found a few times. This chain joins TRBV20-1 and TRBJ2-6, with D unclear. This CDR3 contains 15 residues. Trimming removed 2 bases at V and 0 bases at J, with 8 bases between. CDR1 is DFQATT, CDR2 SNEGSKA, per germline (reference sequence). The CDR3 coding sequence is TGCAGTGCTAGAAATGAGGTCTCTGGGGCCAACGTCCTGACTTTC. Translated: CSARNEVSGANVLTF.

The table lists this clonotype with many counts. The V gene is TRBV5-6, the J gene TRBJ1-6, with unresolved D. CDR1 and CDR2 (germline): SGHDT, YYEEEE. V was shortened by 0 bases and J by 3 bases, with 7 bases between the two germline ends. This CDR3 comprises 15 residues. The CDR3 is CASSLDGGYNSPLHF. The CDR3 bases are TGTGCCAGCAGCTTGGACGGCGGCTATAATTCACCCCTCCACTTT.

This sequence joins TRBV19 and TRBJ1-1; possible D gene TRBD1, 5 bases. Trimming stripped 9 bases from V and 0 bases from J, with 11 bases between. Germline V lookup: CDR1 LNHDA, CDR2 SQIVND (reference sequence). This CDR3 comprises 13 residues. CDR3 sequence reads: CASGGALNTEAFF. CDR3 coding DNA: TGTGCCAGCGGAGGGGCCCTGAACACTGAAGCTTTCTTT.

This clonotype was detected many times. The J gene is TRBJ2-3, the V gene TRBV12-3 or TRBV12-4; perhaps TRBD1 as D (5 bases). The length of the CDR3 is 13 residues. Trimming shortened V by 2 bases and J by 8 bases, and 11 bases separated the two germline ends. The CDR3 DNA follows: TGTGCCAGCAGTTTATCGTCTGGGGCTACGCAGTATTTT. Translation: CASSLSSGATQYF.

The V call is TRBV21-1, the J call TRBJ1-5; TRBD1 is taken as the D call from the table, unchecked against the DNA. TRBV21-1 is given as a pseudogene. This CDR3 spans 17 amino acids. The CDR3 DNA reads TGTGCCAGCAGACCCGGGAACCCAAAGTATAGCAATCAGCCCCAGCATTTT. Translated: CASRPGNPKYSNQPQHF.

V gene TRBV11-2 combines with J gene TRBJ1-1; TRBD1 matches 7 bases. J was trimmed by 3 bases and V by 3 bases; bases with no gene match: 4. Germline lookup yields CDR1 SGHAT and CDR2 FQNNGV. CDR3 length equals 14 residues. The CDR3 DNA follows: TGTGCCAGCAGCTTCGACAGGGTGGACACTGAAGCTTTCTTT. It is translated as CASSFDRVDTEAFF.

This clonotype was found a few times. The V call is TRBV12-5, the J call TRBJ2-2; TRBD1 matches 8 bases. Germline assignment: CDR1 LGHNT and CDR2 FRNRAP. The CDR3 runs 15 residues. V lost 7 bases to trimming and J lost 3 bases; unmatched junction nucleotides: 7. DNA of the CDR3: TGTGCTAGTGCCGCAGGACAGGGCTACACCGGGGAGCTGTTTTTT. Amino acid sequence: CASAAGQGYTGELFF.

This clonotype was picked up a small number of times. This chain links TRBV11-3 with TRBJ2-1; D possibly matches TRBD1 or TRBD2 (5 bases each). CDR1 SGHNT and CDR2 YENEEA come from the germline V gene. Trimming shortened V by 6 bases and J by 6 bases, and 12 bases separated the two germline ends. CDR3 size: 13 residues. CDR3 residues: CASSTPGLNEQFF. Here the CDR3 DNA reads TGTGCCAGCAGTACCCCGGGGCTCAATGAGCAGTTCTTC.

This chain joins TRBV5-1 and TRBJ2-1; 7 nucleotides align to TRBD1. This CDR3 spans 14 amino acids. V shed 3 bases, J shed 8 bases, and the junction held 8 bases outside the gene matches. Germline CDR1 and CDR2: SGHRS and YFSETQ. CDR3 DNA sequence: TGCGCCAGCAGCTCGAGAACAGGGGTCGATGAGCAGTTCTTC. Residues: CASSSRTGVDEQFF.

This clonotype was seen more than once but under ten times. The chain uses TRBV10-3 and TRBJ2-1; 10 positions match TRBD2. The CDR3 is made up of 14 amino acids. With V trimmed by 4 bases and J by 7 bases, 4 bases remained unmatched. Germline assignment: CDR1 ENHRY and CDR2 SYGVKD. This CDR3 is CAISASGGDNEQFF. The CDR3 DNA follows: TGTGCCATCAGTGCCAGCGGGGGGGATAATGAGCAGTTCTTC.

This clonotype was counted between two and nine times. The rearrangement joins TRBV20-1 to TRBJ2-3, with D possibly TRBD2 on 6 matching bases. Germline V CDR1 and CDR2: DFQATT, SNEGSKA (reference sequence). V lost 1 base to trimming and J lost 6 bases, with 14 bases between them. The CDR3 is 14 amino acids. Here the CDR3 DNA reads TGCAGTGCTAGAGGGGCGGCTGGAGGGGATACGCAGTATTTT. Residues: CSARGAAGGDTQYF.

This chain uses TRBV7-2 with TRBJ2-3; D remains ambiguous. Germline CDR1 reads SGHTA; CDR2 reads FQGNSA. The length of the CDR3 is 14 residues. V lost 3 bases and J 3 bases, leaving 10 bases between the germline ends. The CDR3 nucleotides are TGTGCCAGCAGCTTTTCCAGCCGGACAGATACGCAGTATTTT. Its protein is CASSFSSRTDTQYF.

There are a few counts of this clonotype. The V call is TRBV5-1, the J call TRBJ2-3; D gene uncertain. Germline V gene data show CDR1 as SGHRS and CDR2 as YFSETQ. The CDR3 runs 14 residues. V lost 1 base, J lost 5 bases, and 11 bases lay in between. CDR3 coding DNA: TGCGCCAGCAGCTTGAGGGCTCAAGGAGATACGCAGTATTTT. This encodes CASSLRAQGDTQYF.

The rearrangement links TRBV9 to TRBJ2-6, with a possible D match to TRBD1 (6 bases). The CDR3 is 15 residues long. Germline CDR1 SGDLS, CDR2 YYNGEE. V was pared by 3 bases and J by 4 bases, with 11 bases between. Here the CDR3 reads CASSGTALGANVLTF. The CDR3 DNA reads as TGTGCCAGCAGCGGGACAGCTCTCGGGGCCAACGTCCTGACTTTC.

This clonotype was counted only a few times. The chain couples TRBV10-3 to TRBJ2-5; D might be TRBD1 or TRBD2, each matching 5 bases. V was shortened by 6 bases and J by 3 bases, with 17 bases between the two germline ends. The CDR3 runs to 15 residues. The germline V gene has CDR1 ENHRY and CDR2 SYGVKD. The CDR3 DNA sequence: TGTGCCATCAGCCAAGGGGAGAGCGGAAAAGAGACCCAGTACTTC. This translates into CAISQGESGKETQYF.

This clonotype was found a few times. The rearrangement links TRBV29-1 to TRBJ1-2; D is unresolved. This CDR3 contains 12 residues. Germline CDR1 and CDR2: SQVTM and ANQGSEA. Trimming shortened V by 2 bases and J by 7 bases, and 11 bases separated the two germline ends. As DNA, the CDR3 is TGCAGCGTTGAAACGGGCGTCGCTGGCTACACCTTC. It translates to CSVETGVAGYTF.

The V call is TRBV3-1, the J call TRBJ2-5; 8 bases fit TRBD1. The CDR3 loop spans 15 amino acids. Looked up from germline, CDR1 is LGHDT and CDR2 is YNNKEL (reference sequence). V shed 4 bases, J shed 2 bases, and the junction held 6 bases outside the gene matches. The CDR3 sequence is CASSLPGQGQETQYF. The CDR3 region has the DNA TGTGCCAGCAGCCTCCCCGGACAGGGACAAGAGACCCAGTACTTC.

This clonotype occurred a few times. J is TRBJ2-1 and V is TRBV6-2 or TRBV6-3; tentatively, D is TRBD2 (6 bases). The CDR3 length is 13 residues. V was clipped by 7 bases and J by 4 bases, with 11 bases between them. The germline V gene has CDR1 MNHEY and CDR2 SVGEGT. This chain's CDR3 is CASKLRGYNEQFF. The CDR3 coding sequence is TGTGCCAGCAAGTTACGGGGGTACAATGAGCAGTTCTTC.